A single count supports the clone carrying this T cell receptor beta chain. These data belong to a study of blood T cell repertoires in COVID-19. In the study overall: T cells, B-cell-depleted T cells, or PBMCs supplied cDNA or gDNA.

As originally analysed: Scientists estimated how many nucleated cells there were by amplifying reference gene primers. Data came from immunoSEQ multiplex PCR; TCRdb stores just in-frame clones and leaves some out. V and J calls and clone size are as listed in that table; D and trimming were resolved from the DNA. The sample gives around 400,000 clones, around 83% of which show up once; 5% to 5.5% is in the top ten. Those who participated ranged in age from roughly 18 to 89 years and resided in about 24 US areas. This receptor was taken from a woman in her fifties or sixties who had recovered from COVID-19. The sequencing input was PBMCs or T cells enriched from blood (not recorded which).

The CDR3 nucleotides are TGTGCCAGCAGAAAACAGGGGGCAATGGTATATAATTCACCCCTCCACTTT. Encoded protein: CASRKQGAMVYNSPLHF. The rearrangement links TRBV27 to TRBJ1-6; 9 bases fit TRBD1. Unmatched junction bases numbered 10, after V lost 6 bases and J lost 4 bases. Germline values: CDR1 MNHEY, CDR2 SMNVEV (reference sequence). This CDR3 is built from 17 residues.